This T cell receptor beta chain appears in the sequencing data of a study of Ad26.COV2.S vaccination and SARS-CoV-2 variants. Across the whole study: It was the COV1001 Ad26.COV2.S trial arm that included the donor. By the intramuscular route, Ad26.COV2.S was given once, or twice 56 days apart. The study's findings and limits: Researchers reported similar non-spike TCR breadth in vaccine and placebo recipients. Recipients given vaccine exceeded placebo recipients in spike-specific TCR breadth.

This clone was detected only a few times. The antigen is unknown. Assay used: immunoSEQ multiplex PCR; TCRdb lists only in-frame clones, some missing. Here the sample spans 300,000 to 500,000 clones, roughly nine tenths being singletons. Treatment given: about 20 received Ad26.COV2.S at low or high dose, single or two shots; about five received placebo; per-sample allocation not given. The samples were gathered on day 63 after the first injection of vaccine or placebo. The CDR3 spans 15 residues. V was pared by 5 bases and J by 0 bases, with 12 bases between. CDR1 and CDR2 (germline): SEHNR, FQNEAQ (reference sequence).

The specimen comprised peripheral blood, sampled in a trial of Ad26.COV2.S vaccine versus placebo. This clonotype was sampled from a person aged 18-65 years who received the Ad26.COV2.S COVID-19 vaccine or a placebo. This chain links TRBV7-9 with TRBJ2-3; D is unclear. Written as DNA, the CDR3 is TGTGCCAGCAGCCCCCCCCGGGCTAGCACAGATACGCAGTATTTT. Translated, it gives CASSPPRASTDTQYF.